The 29 T cell receptor beta chains given below trace back to one sample, sequenced in a study of vaccination effects on CD4 cells after COVID-19. The data were produced by immunoSEQ multiplex PCR, yet TCRdb's version contains in-frame clones alone and is incomplete. This table has 30,000 to 40,000 clones, roughly two thirds appearing once. The antigens of these receptors remain unknown. Before any sequencing was done, the ViraFEST assay used viral peptide pools to expand antigen-specific CD4+ T cells. Following an approximately 10-day culture, CD4+ T cells were purified. Every participant took two doses of the BNT162b2 or mRNA-1273 vaccine. Sequences were derived from CD4+ T cells from PBMCs cultured with HCoV-229E spike peptides, sampled after COVID-19 vaccination. The receptor source for this set is a human donor who received a COVID-19 vaccine.

V usage is TRBV5-6 and J usage is TRBJ1-5; the D is unclear. The germline gives CDR1 SGHDT, CDR2 YYEEEE. This CDR3 is 12 amino acids long. V lost 5 bases and J lost 4, with 7 bases in between. CDR3 coding DNA: TGTGCCAGCAGACAAGGAAATCAGCCCCAGCATTTT. As protein: CASRQGNQPQHF.

V gene TRBV12-3 or TRBV12-4 combines with J gene TRBJ1-5, with 8 bases identical to TRBD1. V shed 6 bases and J 7 bases; nucleotides not matched to a gene: 2. The CDR3 is 12 amino acids. CDR3 DNA: TGTGCCAGCAGCGCAGGGGGCCAGCCCCAGCATTTT. This sequence encodes CASSAGGQPQHF.

In DNA, the CDR3 is TGTGCCAGTACCACAAGCCAGGGGGGCGAAGCTTTCTTT. Protein product: CASTTSQGGEAFF. J is TRBJ1-1 and V is TRBV19; TRBD1 aligns across 7 bases. The CDR3 runs to 13 residues. Trimming took 7 bases from V and 8 from J; bases not matched to a gene: 10. CDR1 is LNHDA and CDR2 is SQIVND in the germline V gene (reference sequence).

This clone was found a few times. The chain carries TRBV7-2 and TRBJ2-1; tentatively, D is TRBD2 (6 bases). The CDR3 sequence is 15 residues long. The V end was cut by 1 base, the J end by 4 bases, with 11 bases between. Germline CDR1 SGHTA, CDR2 FQGNSA. The CDR3 loop reads CASSLGAGLYNEQFF. The CDR3 DNA follows: TGTGCCAGCAGCTTAGGGGCGGGACTGTACAATGAGCAGTTCTTC.

The chain combines TRBV5-1 with TRBJ1-2, with 9 bases lining up with TRBD1. The CDR3 runs to 15 residues. The ends lost 0 bases at V and 10 bases at J; junction bases unmatched: 10. CDR1 and CDR2 (germline): SGHRS, YFSETQ. The CDR3 coding sequence is TGCGCCAGCAGCTTGGTAGGGGGACAGGGAGAAGTCTACACCTTC. It codes for CASSLVGGQGEVYTF.

The rearrangement links TRBV18 to TRBJ2-5; TRBD1 might be the D (6 bases). The CDR3 has 13 residues. Germline V gene data show CDR1 as KGHSH and CDR2 as LQKENI. Between the trimmed V and J ends, which lost 3 bases and 4 bases, there was a span of 9 bases. The CDR3 sequence is CASSPGRGETQYF. Here the CDR3 DNA reads TGTGCCAGCTCACCCGGCAGGGGAGAGACCCAGTACTTC.

The gene calls are TRBV7-9 and TRBJ2-7; no clear D. Per the germline V gene, CDR1 is SEHNR and CDR2 is FQNEAQ (reference sequence). V lost 5 bases and J lost 1, with 9 bases in between. This CDR3 contains 13 residues. The CDR3 DNA reads TGTGCCAGCAGCGCCGTTTGGTCCTACGAGCAGTACTTC. Amino acid sequence: CASSAVWSYEQYF.

This clone was recorded a few times. The rearrangement joins TRBV3-1 (or the pseudogene TRBV3-2) to TRBJ2-7, with 7 bases matching TRBD2. Germline V gene sequence: CDR1 LGHDT, CDR2 YNNKEL (reference sequence). With V trimmed by 2 bases and J by 3 bases, 4 bases remained unmatched. CDR3 length: 14 residues. CDR3 residues: CASSQREGNYEQYF. The CDR3 DNA sequence: TGTGCCAGCAGCCAAAGGGAGGGGAACTACGAGCAGTACTTC.

This clone was recorded once. The chain combines TRBV18 with TRBJ1-5; 10 bases line up with TRBD1. Trimming removed 6 bases from V and 2 bases from J; junction bases left unmatched: 4. CDR1 and CDR2 from the germline V gene are KGHSH and LQKENI. This CDR3 is 15 amino acids long. The CDR3 DNA reads TGTGCCAGCTCTATAGGACAGGGGGGCAATCAGCCCCAGCATTTT. Translation gives CASSIGQGGNQPQHF.

This chain connects TRBV4-1 to TRBJ2-3; TRBD2 aligns across 7 bases. The CDR3 contains 15 residues. V lost 0 bases and J lost 4; bases outside the gene matches: 4. Germline V lookup: CDR1 MGHRA, CDR2 YSYEKL. CDR3 in DNA: TGCGCCAGCAGCCAAGAGACCGGGGGGTCAGATACGCAGTATTTT. Translation gives CASSQETGGSDTQYF.

This clone was recorded a few times. V is TRBV7-9 and J is TRBJ2-7; no firm D call. V gave up 1 base and J gave up 6 bases, with 10 bases separating them. In germline, CDR1 is SEHNR, CDR2 FQNEAQ (reference sequence). The CDR3 is made up of 13 amino acids. CDR3 sequence reads: CASSLDLGSEQYF. The CDR3, as DNA: TGTGCCAGCAGCTTAGATTTAGGGTCCGAGCAGTACTTC.

The chain combines TRBV4-1 with TRBJ2-7, with TRBD1 identical over 8 bases. Germline CDR1 and CDR2: MGHRA and YSYEKL. This CDR3 has 18 amino acids. With 1 base clipped from V and 3 bases from J, the junction kept 14 bases outside the gene matches. The CDR3 coding sequence is TGCGCCAGCAGCCAAGGGGCGGTCCCACAGGGGGGCATCTACGAGCAGTACTTC. This codes for CASSQGAVPQGGIYEQYF.

This clone was observed once. Other nucleotide sequences from this sample produce the same CDR3. This chain connects TRBV7-9 to TRBJ1-1; possible D gene TRBD1, 5 bases. V lost 5 bases to trimming and J lost 5 bases, with 15 bases between them. Germline V gene data show CDR1 as SEHNR and CDR2 as FQNEAQ (reference sequence). There are 14 residues in the CDR3. DNA of the CDR3: TGTGCCAGCAGCCTTGGGGGAGTGCGGACTGAAGCTTTCTTT. Protein product: CASSLGGVRTEAFF.

This clone was found a few times. The chain uses TRBV4-1 and TRBJ1-1, with 7 bases identical to TRBD1. V gave up 0 bases and J gave up 2 bases; unmatched junction bases: 9. This CDR3 region has 17 residues. Germline values: CDR1 MGHRA, CDR2 YSYEKL. For the CDR3, the DNA is TGCGCCAGCAGCCAAGATCCAACCGGGACAGCAAACACTGAAGCTTTCTTT. Protein product: CASSQDPTGTANTEAFF.

The CDR3 region has the DNA TGTGCCAGCAGCTTGGCACCATTAGGGGAGGAGACCCAGTACTTC. Protein product: CASSLAPLGEETQYF. The chain is built from TRBV5-6 and TRBJ2-5, with D perhaps given as TRBD1 or TRBD2 (5 bases each). V was pared by 0 bases and J by 5 bases, with 14 bases between. The CDR3 consists of 15 residues. Per the germline V gene, CDR1 is SGHDT and CDR2 is YYEEEE.

The chain has TRBV5-1 and TRBJ2-7; D may be TRBD1 or TRBD2 (6 bases each). This CDR3 is built from 14 residues. In germline, CDR1 is SGHRS, CDR2 YFSETQ. Between the trimmed V and J ends, which lost 4 bases and 2 bases, there was a span of 13 bases. The CDR3 spells CASSPEGGAYEQYF. In nucleotides, the CDR3 is TGCGCCAGCAGCCCCGAGGGGGGAGCCTACGAGCAGTACTTC.

The V call is TRBV5-1, the J call TRBJ2-5, with 7 bases aligning to TRBD2. J was trimmed by 3 bases and V by 5 bases; bases with no gene match: 13. The germline CDR1 and CDR2 sequences are SGHRS and YFSETQ. The CDR3 is 16 residues long. CDR3 bases: TGCGCCAGCAGACACCGGTTCCGGGGGGTAAAAGAGACCCAGTACTTC. Its protein is CASRHRFRGVKETQYF.

The count of this clone is one. The chain recombines TRBV6-5 with TRBJ2-7; 7 bases are shared with TRBD1. Trimming removed 0 bases from V and 6 bases from J; junction bases left unmatched: 11. The germline V gene encodes CDR1 MNHEY and CDR2 SVGAGI. This CDR3 has 16 residues. CDR3 protein: CASSYSAMGTVGEQYF. The DNA for the CDR3 is TGTGCCAGCAGTTACTCGGCTATGGGGACAGTGGGCGAGCAGTACTTC.

The chain recombines TRBV14 with TRBJ2-7; 7 bases line up with TRBD2. The CDR3 consists of 14 residues. The germline V gene has CDR1 SGHDN and CDR2 FVKESK. Trimming at V came to 4 bases and at J to 3 bases, leaving 6 bases not matched to a gene. DNA of the CDR3: TGTGCCAGCAGCCCGCGATTAGCGGGCTACGAGCAGTACTTC. Amino acids: CASSPRLAGYEQYF.

The chain employs TRBV7-7 and TRBJ1-1; weak D call: TRBD1 (5 bases). CDR3 length: 13 amino acids. The ends were cut back, 5 bases at V and 2 bases at J, with 9 bases in the middle. Germline V gene lookup returns CDR1 SSHAT and CDR2 FNYEAQ (reference sequence). CDR3 sequence: CASSRDFNTEAFF. CDR3 nucleotides: TGTGCCAGCAGCCGGGACTTCAACACTGAAGCTTTCTTT.

The rearrangement links TRBV5-6 to TRBJ2-5; no definite D call. Trimming cost V 1 base and J 3 bases, with 7 bases left between them. Germline loops: CDR1 SGHDT, CDR2 YYEEEE. The CDR3 extends over 13 amino acids. DNA for the CDR3: TGTGCCAGCAGCTTGTTTTCAGAAGAGACCCAGTACTTC. Amino acids: CASSLFSEETQYF.

This clone has a handful of counts. The chain combines TRBV5-1 with TRBJ2-1; D unclear. Germline V gene sequence: CDR1 SGHRS, CDR2 YFSETQ. This CDR3 is 13 amino acids long. The V end was cut by 5 bases, the J end by 0 bases, with 6 bases between. Here the CDR3 DNA reads TGCGCCAGCAGTTCTCCCTCCTACAATGAGCAGTTCTTC. Translation gives CASSSPSYNEQFF.

The chain employs TRBV6-5 and TRBJ2-7, with TRBD1 matching 9 bases. V was pared by 7 bases and J by 1 base, with 8 bases of the junction left unmatched. The length of the CDR3 is 15 residues. CDR1 is MNHEY, CDR2 SVGAGI, per germline. CDR3 nucleotide sequence: TGTGCCAGCACCCCTTTGGGGACAGGGTCCTACGAGCAGTACTTC. The encoded protein is CASTPLGTGSYEQYF.

This chain links TRBV12-3 or TRBV12-4 with TRBJ1-2; D is uncertain. The CDR3 covers 13 residues. V lost 3 bases to trimming and J lost 5 bases, with 10 bases between them. This CDR3 reads CASSFERGYGYTF. CDR3 coding DNA: TGTGCCAGCAGTTTTGAGAGAGGGTATGGCTACACCTTC.

This clone rates as medium-sized (0.01 to 0.1%). The rearrangement uses TRBV11-2 and TRBJ2-7; the match to TRBD1 covers 7 bases. The CDR3 sequence is 15 residues long. J was trimmed by 3 bases and V by 4 bases; bases with no gene match: 9. The germline V gene encodes CDR1 SGHAT and CDR2 FQNNGV. The CDR3 sequence: CASSSLRDSIYEQYF. The CDR3 DNA reads TGTGCCAGCAGCTCGCTCCGGGACAGTATCTACGAGCAGTACTTC.

The V and J genes are TRBV5-1 and TRBJ2-3; TRBD2 aligns across 9 bases. Germline lookup yields CDR1 SGHRS and CDR2 YFSETQ. The CDR3 extends over 15 amino acids. J was trimmed by 3 bases and V by 3 bases; bases with no gene match: 5. The CDR3 protein is CASSYLAGITDTQYF. The CDR3 DNA follows: TGCGCCAGCAGCTACCTAGCGGGAATAACAGATACGCAGTATTTT.

This clone was counted only a few times. The chain is built from TRBV19 and TRBJ1-2; TRBD1 aligns across 9 bases. This CDR3 spans 15 amino acids. The trim removed 5 bases at V and 7 bases at J, leaving 11 bases unmatched. Germline-derived CDR1 and CDR2 are LNHDA and SQIVND (reference sequence). CDR3 amino acids: CASSLSRGQGFGYTF. The CDR3 DNA is TGTGCCAGTAGTCTTTCCCGGGGACAGGGCTTTGGCTACACCTTC.

The chain recombines TRBV4-1 with TRBJ1-4; TRBD1 aligns across 9 bases. The CDR3 loop spans 16 amino acids. Trimming removed 0 bases from V and 11 bases from J; junction bases left unmatched: 10. The germline V gene has CDR1 MGHRA and CDR2 YSYEKL. The CDR3 protein is CASSQDPGTGRLKLFF. CDR3 sequence (DNA): TGCGCCAGCAGCCAAGATCCCGGGACAGGGAGGTTGAAACTGTTTTTT.

The chain is built from TRBV11-3 and TRBJ2-3, with a weak D call TRBD2 (6 bases). V was pared by 3 bases and J by 4 bases, with 8 bases between. CDR3 size: 13 residues. Germline V CDR1 and CDR2: SGHNT, YENEEA. This CDR3 is CASSFGGADTQYF. The CDR3 DNA is TGTGCCAGCAGCTTCGGGGGTGCAGATACGCAGTATTTT.